The rows below give T cell receptor beta chains drawn from one sample of a study of metastatic and nonmetastatic thyroid tumors. TCRdb re-called clones via MiXCR from the PCR reads. Of tens of thousands of clones listed, about 20% are singletons. Material: blood. These receptors came from a female donor with papillary thyroid cancer or a benign thyroid nodule (not recorded which). Some clones in this sample may be carry-over from other donors' samples. The CDR3 runs from the conserved cysteine through the conserved F or W. A D gene is named only where the DNA matches it firmly. Some rows mark clone size as missing; the rest say once, few, many or name a class of expanded clone.

CDR3aa | CDR3nt | j_gene | d_gene | abundance | v_gene
CASSSGLAGGLYNEQFF | TGCGCCAGCAGCTCAGGACTAGCGGGGGGGCTGTACAATGAGCAGTTCTTC | TRBJ2-1 | TRBD2 | NA | TRBV5-1
CASSLEGSKNTEAFF | TGTGCCAGCAGCTTAGAGGGCAGTAAGAACACTGAAGCTTTCTTT | TRBJ1-1 | NA | many | TRBV7-8
CASTVGGSSYEQYF | TGTGCCAGCACCGTGGGCGGGAGCTCCTACGAGCAGTACTTC | TRBJ2-7 | TRBD2 | NA | TRBV9
CASSEPHVGGGRSYEQYF | TGTGCCAGCAGTGAACCCCATGTGGGGGGGGGCAGAAGCTACGAGCAGTACTTC | TRBJ2-7 | NA | medium-sized | TRBV6-1
CASSPSGRANGEQYF | TGTGCCAGCAGTCCTAGCGGGAGGGCTAATGGCGAGCAGTACTTC | TRBJ2-7 | TRBD2 | NA | TRBV3-1
CSSRGGYGYTF | TGTTCCAGTAGGGGTGGCTATGGCTACACCTTC | TRBJ1-2 | NA | few | TRBV19
CSGTGRSSYEQYF | TGCAGTGGTACAGGGAGAAGCTCCTACGAGCAGTACTTC | TRBJ2-7 | NA | many | TRBV20-1
CASSYSGGSSYNEQFF | TGTGCCAGCAGTTACTCGGGCGGGAGCTCCTACAATGAGCAGTTCTTC | TRBJ2-1 | TRBD2 | many | TRBV6-5
CASSYGSNTEAFF | TGTGCCAGCAGTTACGGGTCAAACACTGAAGCTTTCTTT | TRBJ1-1 | NA | NA | TRBV6-2/TRBV6-3
CSARGGLAGGRSSYNEQFF | TGCAGTGCTAGAGGGGGACTAGCGGGAGGTCGAAGCTCCTACAATGAGCAGTTCTTC | TRBJ2-1 | TRBD2 | many | TRBV20-1